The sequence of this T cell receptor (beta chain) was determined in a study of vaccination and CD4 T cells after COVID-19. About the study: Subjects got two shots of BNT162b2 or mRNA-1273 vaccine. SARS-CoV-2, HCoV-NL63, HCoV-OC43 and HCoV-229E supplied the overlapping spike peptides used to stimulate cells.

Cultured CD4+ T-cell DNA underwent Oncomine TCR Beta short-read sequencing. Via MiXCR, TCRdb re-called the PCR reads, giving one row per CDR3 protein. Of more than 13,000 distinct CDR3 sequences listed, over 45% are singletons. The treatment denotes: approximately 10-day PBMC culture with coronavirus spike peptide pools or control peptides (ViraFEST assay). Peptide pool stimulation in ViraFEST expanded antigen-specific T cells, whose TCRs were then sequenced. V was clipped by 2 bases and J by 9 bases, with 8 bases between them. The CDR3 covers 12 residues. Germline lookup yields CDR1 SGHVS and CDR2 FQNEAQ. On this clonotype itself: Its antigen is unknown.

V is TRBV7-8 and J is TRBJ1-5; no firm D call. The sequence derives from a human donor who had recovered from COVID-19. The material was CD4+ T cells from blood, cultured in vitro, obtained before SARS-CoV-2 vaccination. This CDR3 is CASSLLAGPQHF. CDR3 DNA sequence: TGTGCCAGCAGCTTATTAGCGGGGCCCCAGCATTTT.